A single sample gave rise to the 32 T cell receptor beta chains below, sequenced in a study of CD8+ T cells in alopecia areata. cDNA serving as the sequencing template came from extracted, reverse transcribed RNA. The protocol was immunoSEQ multiplex PCR, while the TCRdb copy is restricted to in-frame clones and leaves out a portion. The sample has more than 110,000 clones; about three fifths are singletons. This specimen consisted of CD4+ T cells sorted from blood, obtained at week 0. Every receptor here comes from a human donor with alopecia areata.

J is TRBJ2-1 and V is TRBV4-3; 8 nucleotides line up with TRBD2. Germline trimming cut 1 base from V and 3 bases from J; bases unmatched to any gene: 2. CDR1 is LGHNA and CDR2 is YSLEER in the germline V gene. The CDR3 sequence is 15 residues long. As DNA, the CDR3 is TGCGCCAGCAGCCAAGGGACTAGCCGCTACAATGAGCAGTTCTTC. The encoded protein is CASSQGTSRYNEQFF.

This clone was picked up a small number of times. The CDR3 region has the DNA TGTGCCAGCTCACCAAACGGGGTTCAGCCCCAGCATTTT. This encodes CASSPNGVQPQHF. The chain recombines TRBV18 with TRBJ1-5; no reliable D call. Germline V CDR1 and CDR2: KGHSH, LQKENI. V was cut by 2 bases and J by 6 bases, with 8 bases left in between. There are 13 residues in the CDR3.

The rearrangement joins TRBV30 to TRBJ1-3; D remains unclear. Trimming shortened V by 3 bases and J by 9 bases, and 9 bases separated the two germline ends. This CDR3 is built from 11 residues. CDR1 and CDR2 from the germline V gene are GTSNPN and SVGIG (reference sequence). This chain's CDR3 is CAWSQKSTIYF. As DNA, the CDR3 is TGTGCCTGGAGCCAGAAAAGCACCATATATTTT.

The rearrangement joins TRBV5-6 to TRBJ1-1, with D hard to call. Looked up from germline, CDR1 is SGHDT and CDR2 is YYEEEE. Trimming took 0 bases from V and 4 from J, leaving 22 bases between them. CDR3 length equals 18 residues. The CDR3 here is CASSLGRIRLYFGTEAFF. CDR3 in DNA: TGTGCCAGCAGCTTGGGAAGGATTCGGTTGTATTTTGGCACTGAAGCTTTCTTT.

This chain connects TRBV30 to TRBJ2-3, with D uncertain. Trimming removed 4 bases at V and 0 bases at J, with 17 bases between. The CDR3 is made up of 16 amino acids. Germline values: CDR1 GTSNPN, CDR2 SVGIG (reference sequence). The CDR3 DNA reads TGTGCCTGGAAGGCACTTCTAGAGTCTAGCACAGATACGCAGTATTTT. Encoded protein: CAWKALLESSTDTQYF.

This clone was seen only a few times. The rearrangement joins TRBV5-6 to TRBJ1-5, with D perhaps matching TRBD1 (6 bases). Per the germline V gene, CDR1 is SGHDT and CDR2 is YYEEEE. The V gene lost 2 bases and the J gene lost 0 bases, with 15 bases spanning the gap. The CDR3 is 17 residues long. CDR3 bases: TGTGCCAGCAGCTTAACAGGACAGTCTAATAGCAATCAGCCCCAGCATTTT. It yields the protein CASSLTGQSNSNQPQHF.

In DNA, the CDR3 is TGTGCCTGGAGTGGGGGACAGTTCGGGGAGCTGTTTTTT. This translates into CAWSGGQFGELFF. The chain combines TRBV30 with TRBJ2-2; TRBD1 matches at 7 bases. The germline V gene has CDR1 GTSNPN and CDR2 SVGIG (reference sequence). The CDR3 loop spans 13 amino acids. With 1 base clipped from V and 7 bases from J, the junction kept 3 bases outside the gene matches.

The CDR3 DNA is TGTGCCAGCAGTTACCCGTCGGGGCCTAGCTCCTACGAGCAGTACTTC. This codes for CASSYPSGPSSYEQYF. The chain combines TRBV6-6 with TRBJ2-7; D may match TRBD1 or TRBD2 (5 bases each). Per the germline V gene, CDR1 is MNHNY and CDR2 is SVGAGI (reference sequence). The CDR3 contains 16 residues. The ends were cut back, 2 bases at V and 0 bases at J, with 14 bases in the middle.

As DNA, the CDR3 is TGTGCCAGCAGCCGGGGGGTAGCGGGGCGAGGTGATGAGCAGTTCTTC. Its translation: CASSRGVAGRGDEQFF. This chain connects TRBV13 to TRBJ2-1; TRBD2 aligns across 8 bases. The V and J ends lost 5 bases and 8 bases, in that order; junction bases with no gene match: 14. Germline CDR1 is PRHDT and CDR2 is FYEKMQ (reference sequence). The CDR3 spans 16 residues.

The chain employs TRBV30 and TRBJ2-2, with D possibly called TRBD1 or TRBD2 (7 bases each). CDR3 length: 15 residues. The V and J ends lost 3 bases and 6 bases respectively, with 17 bases between them. The germline V gene has CDR1 GTSNPN and CDR2 SVGIG (reference sequence). CDR3 protein: CAWRLAGGGPGELFF. CDR3 in DNA: TGTGCCTGGAGGCTGGCAGGGGGAGGGCCCGGGGAGCTGTTTTTT.

The chain employs TRBV14 and TRBJ1-1; D not certain. V was cut by 6 bases and J by 0 bases, with 17 bases left in between. The germline V gene encodes CDR1 SGHDN and CDR2 FVKESK. The CDR3 consists of 16 residues. CDR3 DNA sequence: TGTGCCAGCAGTATTAGGGTCGCACAAATGAACACTGAAGCTTTCTTT. It codes for CASSIRVAQMNTEAFF.

J is TRBJ2-4 and V is TRBV29-1; maybe TRBD1 (7 bases). CDR1 and CDR2 from the germline V gene are SQVTM and ANQGSEA. This CDR3 is 13 amino acids long. The CDR3 loop reads CSAGQGGKNIQYF. CDR3 nucleotide sequence: TGCAGTGCTGGCCAGGGGGGCAAAAACATTCAGTACTTC.

The V gene is TRBV18, the J gene TRBJ1-2; TRBD1 matches at 8 bases. This CDR3 region has 15 residues. With V trimmed by 6 bases and J by 6 bases, 12 bases remained unmatched. Germline lookup yields CDR1 KGHSH and CDR2 LQKENI. CDR3 sequence (DNA): TGTGCCAGCTCCCCCGAGGCGACAGGGGTTGATGGCTACACCTTC. It translates to CASSPEATGVDGYTF. The whole variable domain, filled in from reference TRBV18 and TRBJ1-2, reads NAGVMQNPRHLVRRRGQEARLRCSPMKGHSHVYWYRQLPEEGLKFMVYLQKENIIDESGMPKERFSAEFPKEGPSILRIQQVVRGDSAAYFCASSPEATGVDGYTFGSGTRLTVV.

The CDR3 bases are TGTGCCAGCAGCCGTCGGACTAGCGGGGGCTATGAGCAGTTCTTC. This gives the protein CASSRRTSGGYEQFF. The chain has TRBV14 and TRBJ2-1; 13 bases are shared with TRBD2. Germline V gene lookup returns CDR1 SGHDN and CDR2 FVKESK. This CDR3 is built from 15 residues. Losses at the gene ends were 4 bases for V and 8 bases for J; bases not matched to a gene: 5. Variable domain in full (rest from reference TRBV14 and TRBJ2-1): EAGVTQFPSHSVIEKGQTVTLRCDPISGHDNLYWYRRVMGKEIKFLLHFVKESKQDESGMPNNRFLAERTGGTYSTLKVQPAELEDSGVYFCASSRRTSGGYEQFFGPGTRLTVL.

The CDR3 reads CASSLDKGPQYF. The CDR3 nucleotides read TGTGCCAGCAGCTTAGATAAGGGCCCGCAGTATTTT. The chain combines TRBV7-8 with TRBJ2-3; D not certain. The CDR3 is 12 amino acids. V lost 1 base and J 10 bases, leaving 9 bases between the germline ends. Per germline, CDR1 SGHVS and CDR2 FQNEAQ.

The V gene is TRBV10-3, the J gene TRBJ2-2; TRBD1 aligns across 10 bases. Germline V gene lookup returns CDR1 ENHRY and CDR2 SYGVKD. The V and J ends lost 5 bases and 6 bases, in that order; junction bases with no gene match: 9. The CDR3 has 16 residues. The CDR3 loop is CAISPGGGQGAGELFF. In DNA form, the CDR3 reads TGTGCCATCAGTCCAGGAGGAGGACAGGGGGCCGGGGAGCTGTTTTTT.

This clone was counted a few times. J is TRBJ2-2 and V is TRBV29-1; TRBD1 aligns across 8 bases. Unmatched junction bases numbered 5, after V lost 7 bases and J lost 1 base. In germline, CDR1 is SQVTM, CDR2 ANQGSEA. This CDR3 region has 14 residues. The CDR3 loop is CSGTQGENTGELFF. The CDR3 DNA follows: TGCAGCGGGACACAGGGGGAGAACACCGGGGAGCTGTTTTTT.

This clone occurred a few times. The chain combines TRBV21-1 with TRBJ1-1. TRBV21-1 is recorded as a pseudogene. The CDR3 length is 13 residues. The CDR3 DNA reads as TGTGCCAGCAGCCCTCGGCGGGACACTGAAGCTTTCTTT. It translates to CASSPRRDTEAFF.

Only one count was recorded for this clone. The chain has TRBV7-9 and TRBJ2-7; D call uncertain. V lost 0 bases to trimming and J lost 2 bases, with 8 bases between them. Germline CDR1 is SEHNR and CDR2 is FQNEAQ (reference sequence). CDR3 length equals 14 residues. The CDR3 is CASSLAGPPYEQYF. In DNA, the CDR3 is TGTGCCAGCAGCTTAGCAGGGCCCCCCTACGAGCAGTACTTC.

The CDR3 sequence is CASSQGMVLHF. The DNA of the CDR3 is TGCGCCAGCAGCCAAGGAATGGTCCTCCACTTT. V gene TRBV4-1 combines with J gene TRBJ1-6; D unclear. V lost 1 base and J 15 bases, leaving 7 bases between the germline ends. Germline lookup yields CDR1 MGHRA and CDR2 YSYEKL. The CDR3 has 11 amino acids.

The J gene is TRBJ2-7, the V gene TRBV19; 7 bases map to TRBD2. V lost 6 bases and J lost 2; bases outside the gene matches: 10. Germline CDR1 reads LNHDA; CDR2 reads SQIVND (reference sequence). The length of the CDR3 is 15 residues. CDR3 amino acids: CASSRGGPAAYEQYF. CDR3 in DNA: TGTGCCAGTAGCCGGGGAGGGCCTGCGGCCTACGAGCAGTACTTC.

This clone has more than one count but fewer than ten. Other DNA sequences from this sample encode an identical CDR3 as well. The gene calls are TRBV7-9 and TRBJ2-7, with D hard to call. Germline loops: CDR1 SEHNR, CDR2 FQNEAQ (reference sequence). This CDR3 is built from 11 residues. The ends were cut back, 4 bases at V and 2 bases at J, with 3 bases in the middle. CDR3 sequence: CASSSAYEQYF. The CDR3 nucleotides are TGTGCCAGCAGCTCTGCCTACGAGCAGTACTTC.

The rearrangement uses TRBV29-1 and TRBJ1-1, with TRBD1 matching 7 bases. V trimming: 6 bases; J trimming: 1 base; junction bases outside the gene matches: 2. This CDR3 is built from 12 residues. CDR1 and CDR2 from the germline V gene are SQVTM and ANQGSEA. In DNA, the CDR3 is TGCAGCGTGACAGGGTCGAACACTGAAGCTTTCTTT. This translates into CSVTGSNTEAFF.

CDR3 coding DNA: TGCGCCACACTAACGGGGGTTAGCTCCTACGAGCAGTACTTC. It yields the protein CATLTGVSSYEQYF. The V gene is TRBV23-1, the J gene TRBJ2-7; tentatively, D is TRBD2 (6 bases). TRBV23-1 is noted as an ORF with a role that remains uncertain. The CDR3 runs 14 residues. Trimming pared 10 bases from V and 0 bases from J, leaving 16 bases between.

The chain recombines TRBV6-5 with TRBJ2-2; D remains unclear. CDR3 length: 15 residues. Germline CDR1 reads MNHEY; CDR2 reads SVGAGI. V lost 1 base and J 1 base, leaving 7 bases between the germline ends. The CDR3 DNA follows: TGTGCCAGCAGTTACTGGACGCTGAACACCGGGGAGCTGTTTTTT. Translating it yields CASSYWTLNTGELFF.

The chain uses TRBV29-1 and TRBJ1-1; D may be TRBD1 (5 bases). This CDR3 is 16 amino acids long. V was clipped by 4 bases and J by 1 base, with 19 bases between them. CDR1 is SQVTM, CDR2 ANQGSEA, per germline. CDR3 residues: CSVGGFQPYGNTEAFF. In DNA form, the CDR3 reads TGCAGCGTTGGGGGGTTTCAGCCCTACGGGAACACTGAAGCTTTCTTT.

This chain uses TRBV25-1 with TRBJ2-1, with TRBD2 as a possible D gene (7 bases). Looked up from germline, CDR1 is MGHDK and CDR2 is SYGVNS. This CDR3 is 16 amino acids long. Trimming took off 1 base at V and 8 bases at J, with 18 bases between the two ends. The CDR3 sequence is CASSESKKGGIDEQFF. The CDR3 region has the DNA TGTGCCAGCAGTGAATCCAAAAAGGGGGGGATAGATGAGCAGTTCTTC.

This rearrangement joins TRBV13 to TRBJ1-6, with D tentatively TRBD1 (6 bases). Germline V gives CDR1 PRHDT, CDR2 FYEKMQ (reference sequence). CDR3 length: 16 amino acids. Trimming took off 7 bases at V and 10 bases at J, with 23 bases between the two ends. The CDR3 sequence is CASKGGRVAASSPLHF. CDR3 in DNA: TGTGCCAGCAAGGGGGGTAGGGTAGCGGCGAGCTCACCCCTCCACTTT.

CDR3 region: CASSYSWSGGSPLHF. For the CDR3, the DNA is TGTGCCAGCAGTTACTCTTGGTCTGGTGGTTCACCCCTCCACTTT. This sequence joins TRBV6-5 and TRBJ1-6; no reliable D call. The CDR3 spans 15 residues. Deletions cut 0 bases from V and 9 bases from J, with 12 bases between. Germline V CDR1 and CDR2: MNHEY, SVGAGI.

In this sample, this clone turned up once. The genes are TRBV10-3 and TRBJ1-1; D is uncertain. The V and J ends lost 4 bases and 5 bases respectively, with 11 bases between them. The CDR3 spans 13 residues. CDR1 is ENHRY and CDR2 is SYGVKD in the germline V gene. Here the CDR3 reads CAISAWGATEAFF. The CDR3 bases are TGTGCCATCAGTGCCTGGGGTGCGACTGAAGCTTTCTTT.

In its sample, this clone was seen once. V is TRBV5-1 and J is TRBJ2-5, with D perhaps TRBD2 (5 bases). Deletions cut 7 bases from V and 5 bases from J, with 15 bases between. This CDR3 has 13 residues. CDR1 and CDR2 from the germline V gene are SGHRS and YFSETQ. The CDR3 is CASWSGRGETQYF. CDR3 nucleotides: TGCGCCAGCTGGTCGGGCCGGGGTGAGACCCAGTACTTC.

This clone was recorded a few times. The chain recombines TRBV5-4 with TRBJ2-1, with TRBD2 identical over 13 bases. The CDR3 runs to 15 residues. Germline V gene sequence: CDR1 SGHNT, CDR2 YYREEE (reference sequence). V dropped 4 bases and J dropped 4; count of bases not matched to a gene: 2. The CDR3 coding sequence is TGTGCCAGCAGCGAGGGACTAGCGGGGTACAATGAGCAGTTCTTC. Translated: CASSEGLAGYNEQFF.